The sequence of this T cell receptor (beta chain) was determined in a study of cytotoxic CD8 clonotypes in ibrutinib-treated CLL. At the level of the study: The group held roughly twelve relapsed/refractory and around 14 treatment-naive patients, with under 18 IGHV unmutated. Partial responses totalled about 24 and complete responses 2; after median approximately 62 months, about 14 remained remitted and approximately twelve progressed.

Study-level findings and limits: Public clonotypes were seen rarely and were contracted or stable on treatment. Clonality increased at ibrutinib response, then returned toward baseline at progression.

Clones were read by immunoSEQ multiplex PCR, and TCRdb kept only the in-frame ones, dropping some. Among over 120,000 clones listed, 75% to 85% were seen once. This CDR3 is built from 17 residues. V lost 0 bases, J lost 3 bases, and 8 bases stayed unmatched. Germline V gives CDR1 SEHNR, CDR2 FQNEAQ (reference sequence). Concerning this clone itself: The antigen remains undetermined.

This receptor was obtained from a human donor with chronic lymphocytic leukemia. This chain joins TRBV7-9 and TRBJ2-7; 10 bases fit TRBD2. The source was PBMCs, collected after 36 months of ibrutinib treatment. The CDR3 here is CASSLAPSSGGNYEQYF. The CDR3 region has the DNA TGTGCCAGCAGCTTAGCCCCTTCTAGCGGGGGAAACTACGAGCAGTACTTC. The full variable domain, completed using reference TRBV7-9 and TRBJ2-7, is DTGVSQNPRHKITKRGQNVTFRCDPISEHNRLYWYRQTLGQGPEFLTYFQNEAQLEKSRLLSDRFSAERPKGSFSTLEIQRTEQGDSAMYLCASSLAPSSGGNYEQYFGPGTRLTVT.